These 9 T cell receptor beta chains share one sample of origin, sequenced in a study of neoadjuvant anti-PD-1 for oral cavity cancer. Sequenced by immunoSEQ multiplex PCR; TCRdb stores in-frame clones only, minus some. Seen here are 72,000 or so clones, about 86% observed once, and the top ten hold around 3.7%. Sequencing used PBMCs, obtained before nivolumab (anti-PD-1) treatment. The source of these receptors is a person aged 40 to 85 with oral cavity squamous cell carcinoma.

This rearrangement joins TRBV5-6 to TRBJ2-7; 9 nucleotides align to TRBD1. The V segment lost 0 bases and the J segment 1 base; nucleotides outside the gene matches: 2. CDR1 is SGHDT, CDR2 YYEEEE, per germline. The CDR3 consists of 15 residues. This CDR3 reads CASSLDGQGSYEQYF. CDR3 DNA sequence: TGTGCCAGCAGCTTGGACGGACAGGGGTCCTACGAGCAGTACTTC.

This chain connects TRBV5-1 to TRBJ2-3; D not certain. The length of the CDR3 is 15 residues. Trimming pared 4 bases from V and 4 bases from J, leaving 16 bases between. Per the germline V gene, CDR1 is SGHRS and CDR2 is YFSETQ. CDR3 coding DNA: TGCGCCAGCAGCCACGGCCAGATCTACGCAGATACGCAGTATTTT. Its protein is CASSHGQIYADTQYF. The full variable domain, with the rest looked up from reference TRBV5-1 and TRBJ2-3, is KAGVTQTPRYLIKTRGQQVTLSCSPISGHRSVSWYQQTPGQGLQFLFEYFSETQRNKGNFPGRFSGRQFSNSRSEMNVSTLELGDSALYLCASSHGQIYADTQYFGPGTRLTVL.

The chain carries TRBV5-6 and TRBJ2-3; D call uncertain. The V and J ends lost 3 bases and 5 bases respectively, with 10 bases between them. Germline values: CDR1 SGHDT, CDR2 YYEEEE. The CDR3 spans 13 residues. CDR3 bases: TGTGCCAGCAGCTATTGGTGGAAAGATACGCAGTATTTT. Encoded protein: CASSYWWKDTQYF.

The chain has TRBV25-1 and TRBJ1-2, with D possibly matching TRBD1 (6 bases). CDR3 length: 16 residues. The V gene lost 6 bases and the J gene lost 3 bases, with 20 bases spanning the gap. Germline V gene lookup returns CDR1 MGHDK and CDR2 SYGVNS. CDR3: CASSPGLPRGDYGYTF. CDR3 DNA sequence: TGTGCCAGCAGCCCGGGACTCCCGAGGGGGGACTATGGCTACACCTTC.

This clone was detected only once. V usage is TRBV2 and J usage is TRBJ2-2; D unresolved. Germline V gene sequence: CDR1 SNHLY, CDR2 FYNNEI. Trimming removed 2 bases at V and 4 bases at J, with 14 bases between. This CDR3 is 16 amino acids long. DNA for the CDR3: TGTGCCAGCAGTGAATTACTGGCAGCGTCCACCGGGGAGCTGTTTTTT. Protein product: CASSELLAASTGELFF.

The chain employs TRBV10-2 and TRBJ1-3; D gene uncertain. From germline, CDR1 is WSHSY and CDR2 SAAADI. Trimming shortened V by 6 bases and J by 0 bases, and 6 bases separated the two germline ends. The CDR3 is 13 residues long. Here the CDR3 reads CASRLHSGNTIYF. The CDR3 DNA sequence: TGCGCCAGCAGACTCCACTCTGGAAACACCATATATTTT.

The CDR3 DNA reads as TGCAGCGGAAAAAGGGGGAGCTCCTACAATGAGCAGTTCTTC. It encodes CSGKRGSSYNEQFF. The V gene is TRBV29-1, the J gene TRBJ2-1; perhaps TRBD1 as D (6 bases). Germline V CDR1 and CDR2: SQVTM, ANQGSEA. The CDR3 consists of 14 residues. Trimming left V 7 bases short and J 0 bases short, with 13 bases between.

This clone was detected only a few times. The CDR3, as DNA: TGTGCCAGTTCCAGATCCCTGCGGGCCAACGTCCTGACTTTC. As protein: CASSRSLRANVLTF. The gene calls are TRBV19 and TRBJ2-6; the D is unclear. V lost 8 bases to trimming and J lost 5 bases, with 13 bases between them. The CDR3 sequence is 14 residues long. In germline, CDR1 is LNHDA, CDR2 SQIVND (reference sequence).

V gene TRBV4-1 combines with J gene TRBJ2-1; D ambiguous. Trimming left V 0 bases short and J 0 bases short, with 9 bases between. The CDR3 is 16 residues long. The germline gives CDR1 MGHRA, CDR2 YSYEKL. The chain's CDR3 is CASSQDFVPSYNEQFF. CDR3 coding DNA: TGCGCCAGCAGCCAAGATTTTGTTCCCTCCTACAATGAGCAGTTCTTC.